This is a list of T cell receptor beta chains from one sample in a study of Graves' ophthalmopathy and Graves' hyperthyroidism. TCRdb recomputed calls from the multiplex PCR reads with MiXCR, one row per CDR3 protein. The repertoire holds some 240,000 distinct CDR3 sequences, with 45% as singletons. Sequencing input: peripheral blood. These receptors were taken from an adult man with Graves' ophthalmopathy. Both conserved end residues are part of each CDR3. Each record gives: D gene, J gene, V gene, clone size, CDR3 protein, CDR3 DNA. The D gene is left open where the match is weak. Clone size, where shown, is once, few, many, or a class for clones that have expanded.

TRBD1 | TRBJ2-5 | TRBV20-1 | . | CSARARGQGIQETQYF | TGCAGTGCTAGGGCACGAGGACAGGGGATCCAAGAGACCCAGTACTTC
. | TRBJ1-1 | TRBV9 | . | CASSSIGGEAFF | TGTGCCAGCAGTTCCATCGGGGGTGAAGCTTTCTTT
TRBD2 | TRBJ2-5 | TRBV12-3/TRBV12-4 | once | CASSLGGGNPETQYF | TGTGCCAGCAGTTTGGGCGGGGGTAATCCAGAGACCCAGTACTTC
. | TRBJ2-2 | TRBV10-1 | . | CASSVDKESGELFF | TGCGCCAGCAGTGTCGACAAGGAGAGCGGGGAGCTGTTTTTT
. | TRBJ1-1 | TRBV6-4 | few | CASSYMWGNTEAFF | TGTGCCAGCTCTTATATGTGGGGGAACACTGAAGCTTTCTTT
TRBD1 | TRBJ1-2 | TRBV7-8 | . | CASSFGTGLGYGYTF | TGTGCCAGCAGCTTTGGGACAGGGCTCGGCTATGGCTACACCTTC
. | TRBJ1-6 | TRBV20-1 | . | CSAMGGYNSPLHF | TGCAGTGCGATGGGCGGGTATAATTCACCCCTCCACTTT
. | TRBJ2-7 | TRBV5-1 | few | CASSLSRAAYEQYF | TGCGCCAGCAGCTTATCCCGGGCAGCCTACGAGCAGTACTTC
TRBD1 | TRBJ2-5 | TRBV7-9 | . | CASSLGATGVETQYF | TGTGCCAGCAGCTTAGGAGCGACAGGGGTCGAGACCCAGTACTTC
. | TRBJ2-2 | TRBV19 | . | CASSLGEGTGELFF | TGTGCCAGTAGTCTTGGGGAAGGGACCGGGGAGCTGTTTTTT